Each of the 32 T cell receptor beta chains below was sequenced from the same sample in a study of OX40 agonist ivuxolimab in advanced cancers. Receptors were amplified or captured by the immunoSEQ multiplex PCR assay. The immuneACCESS repertoire file appears here via TCRdb, limited to in-frame rearrangements. These files lack a portion of the clones; in checked studies, under half of the deficit traces to unresolved V genes, and the cause of the others is not known. Present in this sample are 8,500 to 13,000 clones, roughly 80% of which were seen just once. The ten largest clones capture roughly 23% of the sample. The sample here was CD4+ or CD8+ T cells sorted from blood, taken in a trial of the OX40 agonist ivuxolimab. These receptors came from an adult with an advanced solid tumor such as melanoma, head and neck, liver or kidney cancer.

This sequence joins TRBV9 and TRBJ1-3; no clear D gene. Germline CDR1 is SGDLS and CDR2 is YYNGEE. V dropped 4 bases and J dropped 0 bases, with 14 bases sitting between them. This CDR3 has 16 residues. CDR3 residues: CASSQVEVSSGNTIYF. In DNA, the CDR3 is TGTGCCAGCAGCCAAGTGGAGGTTAGCTCTGGAAACACCATATATTTT. Using reference TRBV9 and TRBJ1-3 for the parts outside the CDR3, the full variable domain is DSGVTQTPKHLITATGQRVTLRCSPRSGDLSVYWYQQSLDQGLQFLIQYYNGEERAKGNILERFSAQQFPDLHSELNLSSLELGDSALYFCASSQVEVSSGNTIYFGEGSWLTVV.

The rearrangement joins TRBV9 to TRBJ1-1; D perhaps matches TRBD1 (5 bases). Trimming removed 4 bases at V and 8 bases at J, with 15 bases between. CDR3 length equals 13 residues. From germline, CDR1 is SGDLS and CDR2 YYNGEE. CDR3 DNA sequence: TGTGCCAGCAGCCCCCCCGCGGGGGGGGAAGCTTTCTTT. Amino acid sequence: CASSPPAGGEAFF.

V is TRBV29-1 and J is TRBJ2-2; a weak D match, TRBD1 (5 bases). The CDR3 covers 12 residues. Deletions cut 7 bases from V and 5 bases from J, with 11 bases between. Looked up from germline, CDR1 is SQVTM and CDR2 is ANQGSEA. The CDR3 region is CSARQQTGELFF. The CDR3 region has the DNA TGCAGCGCCCGACAGCAGACCGGGGAGCTGTTTTTT.

V is TRBV25-1 and J is TRBJ2-5, with D possibly called TRBD1 or TRBD2 (5 bases each). The ends were cut back, 1 base at V and 2 bases at J, with 14 bases in the middle. Germline loops: CDR1 MGHDK, CDR2 SYGVNS. This CDR3 is built from 16 residues. CDR3 region: CASSELFGAGQETQYF. CDR3 nucleotides: TGTGCCAGCAGTGAATTGTTCGGGGCCGGGCAAGAGACCCAGTACTTC.

This chain connects TRBV27 to TRBJ2-1; TRBD1 matches at 10 bases. CDR3 length: 15 residues. Per the germline V gene, CDR1 is MNHEY and CDR2 is SMNVEV (reference sequence). With V trimmed by 6 bases and J by 3 bases, 5 bases remained unmatched. The CDR3 is CASSVDRGHYNEQFF. The CDR3, as DNA: TGTGCCAGCAGCGTAGACAGGGGGCACTACAATGAGCAGTTCTTC.

V gene TRBV6-5 combines with J gene TRBJ2-7, with 12 bases aligning to TRBD1. Looked up from germline, CDR1 is MNHEY and CDR2 is SVGAGI. The CDR3 is 15 residues long. After removal of 6 bases from V and 4 bases from J, the junction contained 7 bases not matched to a gene. This CDR3 is CASSHRDRGRYEQYF. The CDR3 bases are TGTGCCAGCAGCCACCGGGACAGGGGGCGTTACGAGCAGTACTTC.

The gene calls are TRBV5-5 and TRBJ2-5, with D possibly matching TRBD2 (5 bases). The CDR3 is made up of 15 amino acids. Per the germline V gene, CDR1 is SGHKS and CDR2 is YYEKEE (reference sequence). V dropped 4 bases and J dropped 1 base, with 14 bases sitting between them. DNA for the CDR3: TGTGCCAGCAGCAGACAAGTGGGGAGCCAAGAGACCCAGTACTTC. This gives the protein CASSRQVGSQETQYF.

The V gene is TRBV4-2, the J gene TRBJ2-7, with 9 bases that match TRBD2. The CDR3 runs to 14 residues. CDR1 LGHNA and CDR2 YNFKEQ come from the germline V gene. The V gene end was trimmed by 2 bases and the J gene end by 3 bases; junction bases not matched to a gene: 2. CDR3 nucleotides: TGTGCCAGCAGCCAACTAGCGGGAAGCTACGAGCAGTACTTC. This encodes CASSQLAGSYEQYF.

The genes are TRBV4-3 and TRBJ2-5; D may be TRBD2 (6 bases). With 0 bases removed from V and 2 bases from J, the gap between germline ends came to 10 bases. Germline CDR1 is LGHNA and CDR2 is YSLEER. The CDR3 loop spans 15 amino acids. CDR3 nucleotides: TGCGCCAGCAGCCAAGACGGGGGTCCGCAAGAGACCCAGTACTTC. It encodes CASSQDGGPQETQYF.

The rearrangement uses TRBV27 and TRBJ2-5, with 7 bases matching TRBD2. V trimming: 6 bases; J trimming: 0 bases; junction bases outside the gene matches: 10. CDR1 and CDR2 (germline): MNHEY, SMNVEV (reference sequence). The CDR3 has 16 amino acids. CDR3: CASSPVAGENQETQYF. CDR3 bases: TGTGCCAGCAGCCCTGTTGCGGGAGAGAACCAAGAGACCCAGTACTTC.

The V and J genes are TRBV9 and TRBJ1-5; TRBD1 agrees at 7 bases. The germline gives CDR1 SGDLS, CDR2 YYNGEE. J was trimmed by 3 bases and V by 3 bases; bases with no gene match: 3. This CDR3 spans 14 amino acids. Here the CDR3 reads CASSEGTANQPQHF. The CDR3 nucleotides are TGTGCCAGCAGCGAGGGGACAGCCAATCAGCCCCAGCATTTT.

The J gene is TRBJ1-1, the V gene TRBV6-5; TRBD1 might be the D (5 bases). CDR3 length equals 14 residues. CDR1 and CDR2 from the germline V gene are MNHEY and SVGAGI. Trimming took off 4 bases at V and 4 bases at J, with 13 bases between the two ends. The CDR3 here is CASSWGDDSTEAFF. The CDR3 DNA reads as TGTGCCAGCAGTTGGGGGGATGATAGCACTGAAGCTTTCTTT.

CDR3 in amino acids: CATSREGTGPKNIQYF. For the CDR3, the DNA is TGTGCCACCAGCAGAGAAGGGACAGGGCCCAAAAACATTCAGTACTTC. The chain is built from TRBV15 and TRBJ2-4, with 9 nucleotides matching TRBD1. V gave up 0 bases and J gave up 2 bases; unmatched junction bases: 2. CDR1 is LNHNV and CDR2 is YYDKDF in the germline V gene (reference sequence). CDR3 length: 16 residues.

This clone showed up just a few times. The CDR3 DNA sequence: TGTGCCAGCAGTTTAACTGGTGCGTTTGTAGCCCAAGAGACCCAGTACTTC. It is translated as CASSLTGAFVAQETQYF. The chain has TRBV27 and TRBJ2-5; D call uncertain. Trimming removed 2 bases at V and 1 base at J, with 17 bases between. The CDR3 covers 17 residues. Germline CDR1 MNHEY, CDR2 SMNVEV (reference sequence).

This clone was seen a single time. The V call is TRBV7-9, the J call TRBJ2-2; 9 positions agree with TRBD1. Germline lookup yields CDR1 SEHNR and CDR2 FQNEAQ (reference sequence). The CDR3 extends over 17 amino acids. After removal of 4 bases from V and 0 bases from J, the junction contained 6 bases not matched to a gene. This CDR3 is CASSSNRDRANTGELFF. The CDR3 nucleotides are TGTGCCAGCAGCTCGAACCGGGACAGGGCGAACACCGGGGAGCTGTTTTTT.

The J gene is TRBJ1-5, the V gene TRBV18, with D uncertain. Per germline, CDR1 KGHSH and CDR2 LQKENI. Trimming removed 4 bases at V and 6 bases at J, with 7 bases between. CDR3 size: 12 residues. The CDR3 spells CASSQGIQPQHF. Written as DNA, the CDR3 is TGTGCCAGCTCACAGGGAATTCAGCCCCAGCATTTT.

V gene TRBV7-9 combines with J gene TRBJ2-7; the D gene is possibly TRBD2 (7 bases). The V and J ends lost 5 bases and 1 base respectively, with 18 bases between them. This CDR3 comprises 16 residues. Germline assignment: CDR1 SEHNR and CDR2 FQNEAQ (reference sequence). In DNA, the CDR3 is TGTGCCAGCAGCCCCGGGGGGCCAGGGACATCCTACGAGCAGTACTTC. Translated, it gives CASSPGGPGTSYEQYF.

The chain joins TRBV15 to TRBJ2-5, with D perhaps assigned TRBD1 or TRBD2 (6 bases each). The length of the CDR3 is 15 residues. Per the germline V gene, CDR1 is LNHNV and CDR2 is YYDKDF (reference sequence). V lost 7 bases to trimming and J lost 0 bases, with 15 bases between them. The CDR3, as DNA: TGTGCCACCACGGACAGTGGGGGGCACCAAGAGACCCAGTACTTC. This sequence encodes CATTDSGGHQETQYF.

The chain recombines TRBV4-2 with TRBJ2-7; TRBD1 agrees at 11 bases. Germline CDR1 and CDR2: LGHNA and YNFKEQ. CDR3 length: 15 residues. V shed 4 bases, J shed 3 bases, and the junction held 5 bases outside the gene matches. The CDR3 loop reads CASSPGTGGGYEQYF. Written as DNA, the CDR3 is TGTGCCAGCAGCCCCGGGACAGGGGGGGGCTACGAGCAGTACTTC.

V gene TRBV7-8 combines with J gene TRBJ2-7; 7 nucleotides line up with TRBD2. Germline V CDR1 and CDR2: SGHVS, FQNEAQ. CDR3 length: 14 residues. V shed 2 bases, J shed 2 bases, and the junction held 3 bases outside the gene matches. The CDR3 DNA follows: TGTGCCAGCAGCTTACTAGCGGAACCCTACGAGCAGTACTTC. The encoded protein is CASSLLAEPYEQYF.

The V and J genes are TRBV5-6 and TRBJ2-5; TRBD2 matches 14 bases. The germline V gene encodes CDR1 SGHDT and CDR2 YYEEEE. CDR3 size: 16 residues. Trimming cost V 3 bases and J 1 base; bases outside gene matches: 2. The CDR3 DNA reads as TGTGCCAGCAGCTGGACTAGCGGGGGGTTCCAAGAGACCCAGTACTTC. Its translation is CASSWTSGGFQETQYF.

The chain joins TRBV29-1 to TRBJ2-5; D is undetermined. From germline, CDR1 is SQVTM and CDR2 ANQGSEA. Trimming took off 5 bases at V and 2 bases at J, with 12 bases between the two ends. This CDR3 region has 13 residues. CDR3 sequence (DNA): TGCAGCGTTCGGCCAGATGATCAAGAGACCCAGTACTTC. It is translated as CSVRPDDQETQYF.

The genes are TRBV2 and TRBJ2-7; 8 bases align to TRBD2. V gave up 8 bases and J gave up 5 bases; unmatched junction bases: 14. Germline lookup yields CDR1 SNHLY and CDR2 FYNNEI. This CDR3 is 15 amino acids long. DNA for the CDR3: TGTGCCAGCCTCCTGAGGGGGACTAGTCGTCACGAGCAGTACTTC. Its protein is CASLLRGTSRHEQYF.

DNA for the CDR3: TGCGCCAGCATCGCGATGGGACAGGGCTTCTTCCCTGAAGCTTTCTTT. Its translation is CASIAMGQGFFPEAFF. The V and J genes are TRBV23-1 and TRBJ1-1; TRBD1 aligns across 9 bases. TRBV23-1 is sorted into the ORF group, with uncertain function. The CDR3 consists of 16 residues. The V and J ends lost 7 bases and 6 bases, in that order; junction bases with no gene match: 15.

In its sample, this clone was seen a few times. V usage is TRBV2 and J usage is TRBJ2-1, with 13 bases that match TRBD2. Germline loops: CDR1 SNHLY, CDR2 FYNNEI. CDR3 length equals 13 residues. The J segment lost 7 bases and the V segment lost 6 bases, leaving 0 bases of the junction unmatched. In nucleotides, the CDR3 is TGTGCCAGCAGGGGACTAGCGGGGAATGAGCAGTTCTTC. The encoded protein is CASRGLAGNEQFF.

A few counts support this clone. The rearrangement uses TRBV4-2 and TRBJ2-7; D is perhaps TRBD1 (6 bases). V shed 4 bases and J shed 2 bases, with 9 bases lying between them. This CDR3 comprises 13 residues. Germline loops: CDR1 LGHNA, CDR2 YNFKEQ. The CDR3 nucleotides read TGTGCCAGCAGCCGGCAGGGGACCTACGAGCAGTACTTC. Translated: CASSRQGTYEQYF.

The chain joins TRBV9 to TRBJ2-2; no clear D gene. V gave up 0 bases and J gave up 2 bases, with 8 bases separating them. CDR1 SGDLS and CDR2 YYNGEE come from the germline V gene. This CDR3 is built from 15 residues. CDR3 bases: TGTGCCAGCAGCGTAGGGCAGGTTAACACCGGGGAGCTGTTTTTT. Amino acids: CASSVGQVNTGELFF.

This clone was detected only a few times. The rearrangement uses TRBV14 and TRBJ2-1; D is ambiguous. V was clipped by 4 bases and J by 0 bases, with 10 bases between them. The germline V gene has CDR1 SGHDN and CDR2 FVKESK. This CDR3 is 15 amino acids long. CDR3 sequence reads: CASSPVGFSYNEQFF. The CDR3 DNA reads as TGTGCCAGCAGCCCCGTTGGATTCTCCTACAATGAGCAGTTCTTC.

This chain uses TRBV30 with TRBJ1-2; unclear D gene. The germline gives CDR1 GTSNPN, CDR2 SVGIG (reference sequence). The CDR3 contains 14 residues. Trimming removed 0 bases from V and 4 bases from J, with 12 bases in between. The CDR3: CAWSVGSSTYGYTF. CDR3 bases: TGTGCCTGGAGTGTAGGGAGCTCCACCTATGGCTACACCTTC.

This chain uses TRBV28 with TRBJ1-1, with a possible D match to TRBD1 (6 bases). This CDR3 spans 17 amino acids. CDR1 and CDR2 from the germline V gene are MDHEN and SYDVKM. Trimming stripped 8 bases from V and 0 bases from J, with 22 bases between. CDR3 bases: TGTGCCAGCTCCCTTCCTTTGGGGGCAGGGGTGAACACTGAAGCTTTCTTT. This gives the protein CASSLPLGAGVNTEAFF.

The chain has TRBV7-9 and TRBJ1-5; a possible D gene is TRBD1 (6 bases). The CDR3 sequence is 14 residues long. Germline values: CDR1 SEHNR, CDR2 FQNEAQ (reference sequence). Trimming left V 5 bases short and J 7 bases short, with 15 bases between. Here the CDR3 DNA reads TGTGCCAGCAGCCCCTTGGGGGGCGGACAGCCCCAGCATTTT. Translated, it gives CASSPLGGGQPQHF.

The chain has TRBV5-6 and TRBJ1-5; D ambiguous. Per the germline V gene, CDR1 is SGHDT and CDR2 is YYEEEE. V was clipped by 0 bases and J by 0 bases, with 7 bases between them. This CDR3 spans 15 amino acids. CDR3 protein: CASSLGGSSNQPQHF. The DNA of the CDR3 is TGTGCCAGCAGCTTGGGAGGCAGTAGCAATCAGCCCCAGCATTTT.